This TCR beta chain was obtained from a study of cytomegalovirus exposure and HLA in healthy donors. The study, taken as a whole, reports: More clonal expansion characterized HLA-associated TCR beta chains than equally common others in a later analysis. In a later analysis, an Asian-associated ancestry cluster reportedly showed fewer N-insertions than the roughly 730-donor mean.

Primers for the PCR totalled 60 Vbeta and 13 Jbeta. Original handling: The authors later counted about 80 million unique TCR beta chains, 8.5 million to 13 million of them shared. The repertoire was sequenced with immunoSEQ multiplex PCR; TCRdb's copy has only in-frame clones and lacks some. That table furnishes V, J and clone size, whereas the DNA furnished D and trimming. This table holds over 200,000 clones, about 80% found once. From germline, CDR1 is MDHEN and CDR2 SYDVKM. The length of the CDR3 is 15 residues. The V gene lost 2 bases and the J gene lost 2 bases, with 10 bases spanning the gap. About this clone itself: What it binds is not known.

The J gene is TRBJ2-1, the V gene TRBV28; D possibly corresponds to TRBD2 (6 bases). This clonotype was sampled from a middle-aged woman in good health and CMV-seronegative. Sequencing was carried out using PBMCs. CDR3 coding DNA: TGTGCCAGCAGTTTAGCCGGGGGTACCTACAATGAGCAGTTCTTC. Residues: CASSLAGGTYNEQFF.